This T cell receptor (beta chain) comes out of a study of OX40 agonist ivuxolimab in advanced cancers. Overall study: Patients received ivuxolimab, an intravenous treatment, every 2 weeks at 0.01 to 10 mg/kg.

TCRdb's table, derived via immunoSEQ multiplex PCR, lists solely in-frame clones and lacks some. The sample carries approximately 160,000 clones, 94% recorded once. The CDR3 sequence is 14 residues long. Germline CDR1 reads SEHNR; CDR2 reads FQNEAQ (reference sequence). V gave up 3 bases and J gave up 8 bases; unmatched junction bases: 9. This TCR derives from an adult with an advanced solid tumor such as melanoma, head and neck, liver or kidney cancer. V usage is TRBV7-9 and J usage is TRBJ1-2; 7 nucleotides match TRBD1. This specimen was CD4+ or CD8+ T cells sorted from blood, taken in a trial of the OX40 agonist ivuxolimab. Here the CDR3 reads CASSFGVRQGGYTF. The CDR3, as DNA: TGTGCCAGCAGCTTTGGAGTTCGACAGGGAGGCTACACCTTC.